This is a list of T cell receptor beta chains from one sample in a study of OX40 agonist ivuxolimab in advanced cancers. Assay: immunoSEQ multiplex PCR; the TCRdb copy retains only in-frame clones and omits some. The sample consists of tens of thousands of clones, 90% to 95% of them appearing once. The sample was CD4+ or CD8+ T cells sorted from blood, taken in a trial of the OX40 agonist ivuxolimab. These receptors all stem from an adult with an advanced solid tumor such as melanoma, head and neck, liver or kidney cancer. Each CDR3 is given with its conserved first and last residue. The order of the fields is J gene, clone size, CDR3 length, D gene, V gene, CDR3 DNA, CDR3 protein. A D gene is named only where the DNA matches it firmly. Clone size is stated in some rows and not others, as once, few, many or a class when expanded.

TRBJ2-1 - 11 - TRBV20-1 TGCAGTGCGCGACTATACAATGAGCAGTTCTTC CSARLYNEQFF
TRBJ2-1 - 14 TRBD2 TRBV7-9 TGTGCCAGCAGCTTAAGTGGGAGGGCCGGTGAGCAGTTCTTC CASSLSGRAGEQFF
TRBJ1-2 - 13 TRBD1 TRBV6-1 TGTGCCAGCAGCGATTACAGGGGTGGGGGCTACACCTTC CASSDYRGGGYTF
TRBJ2-5 once 13 - TRBV15 TGTGCCACCAGCAGAGTACAGGGAGAGACCCAGTACTTC CATSRVQGETQYF
TRBJ1-1 - 15 - TRBV27 TGTGCCAGCAGTCTCAGGGGATTAAGGAACACTGAAGCTTTCTTT CASSLRGLRNTEAFF
TRBJ2-1 - 14 - TRBV5-1 TGCGCCAGCAGGCTGTGGGCTAGCTCGGATGAGCAGTTCTTC CASRLWASSDEQFF
TRBJ2-7 once 14 TRBD1 TRBV28 TGTGCCAGCATTGCGGGACAGGGCCCCTACGAGCAGTACTTC CASIAGQGPYEQYF
TRBJ2-7 - 11 - TRBV5-4 TGTGCCAGCAGCTTCGGGGGCGAGCAGTACTTC CASSFGGEQYF
TRBJ1-1 - 13 TRBD1 TRBV30 TGTGCCTGGAGGGACAGGGTCGTCACTGAAGCTTTCTTT CAWRDRVVTEAFF
TRBJ2-7 - 13 - TRBV19 TGTGCCAGTAGTTGGGACCCCACCTACGAGCAGTACTTC CASSWDPTYEQYF
TRBJ2-3 - 16 - TRBV28 TGTGCCAGCAGTACTGCCTGGGCGGGAATGGGAGATACGCAGTATTTT CASSTAWAGMGDTQYF
TRBJ1-2 - 14 - TRBV30 TGTGCCTGGAGCCGATCAGGTAGCGGTTATGGCTACACCTTC CAWSRSGSGYGYTF
TRBJ2-5 - 14 - TRBV6-5 TGTGCCAGCACCACTTCCTTAATCCAAGAGACCCAGTACTTC CASTTSLIQETQYF
TRBJ2-7 once 11 - TRBV30 TGTGCCTGGGGAAAGGTGGGAGAGCAGTACTTC CAWGKVGEQYF
TRBJ2-7 - 13 - TRBV7-9 TGTGCCAGCAGCTCCCCACAGTACGATGAGCAGTACTTC CASSSPQYDEQYF
TRBJ2-3 - 15 TRBD2 TRBV5-6 TGTGCCAGCAGGCCTTGGAAGGCGGGAGGAGATACGCAGTATTTT CASRPWKAGGDTQYF
TRBJ2-7 - 11 - TRBV25-1 TGTGCCAGCAGCCAGGGATTTCTGCAGTACTTC CASSQGFLQYF
TRBJ2-7 - 15 - TRBV28 TGTGCCAGCAGTCCATTCCAGGGCGGCTCCTACGAGCAGTACTTC CASSPFQGGSYEQYF
TRBJ1-5 - 13 - TRBV6-5 TGTGCCAGCAGTCCCAGCATCAATCAGCCCCAGCATTTT CASSPSINQPQHF
TRBJ1-1 few 14 - TRBV11-2 TGTGCCAGCAGCTCCCTGGGCTTCAGGACCGAAGCTTTCTTT CASSSLGFRTEAFF
TRBJ2-7 - 11 - TRBV30 TGTGCCTGGAGCCAGGCCTACGAGCAGTACTTC CAWSQAYEQYF
TRBJ2-1 - 15 TRBD1 TRBV7-9 TGTGCCAGCAGCCCGCGGACAGGGGGCCTAGATGAGCAGTTCTTC CASSPRTGGLDEQFF
TRBJ1-1 - 12 - TRBV6-1 TGTGCCAGCCGAGACGAGGGGGTCGGAGCTTTCTTT CASRDEGVGAFF
TRBJ2-7 - 13 - TRBV5-4 TGTGCCAGCACCTCTACTTCGGATGGCGAGCAGTACTTC CASTSTSDGEQYF
TRBJ2-4 - 15 - TRBV13 TGTGCCAGCAGCTCTAGACAGGATTCTAATAACATTCAGTACTTC CASSSRQDSNNIQYF
TRBJ1-2 - 12 - TRBV29-1 TGCAGCGTTGAGAAGCCTTACTATGGCTACACCTTC CSVEKPYYGYTF
TRBJ1-2 once 12 TRBD1 TRBV29-1 TGCAGCGTCGAAGACAGGGCCTATGGCTACACCTTC CSVEDRAYGYTF
TRBJ1-2 few 12 - TRBV28 TGTGCCAGCAGCGAGGGGAGGTATGGCTACACCTTC CASSEGRYGYTF
TRBJ2-7 - 16 TRBD1 TRBV5-8 TGTGCCAGCAGCTCTTCTACGGGACAGGAATCCTACGAGCAGTACTTC CASSSSTGQESYEQYF
TRBJ1-1 few 15 TRBD1 TRBV12-5 TGTGCTAGTGGTTCAACAGGGGTGGGGAACACTGAAGCTTTCTTT CASGSTGVGNTEAFF
TRBJ1-4 - 17 - TRBV7-9 TGTGCCAGCAGCTTGCCCGATAAGGTCCTTACGGGTGAAAAACTGTTTTTT CASSLPDKVLTGEKLFF
TRBJ1-1 - 14 - TRBV15 TGTGCCACCAGCAGAGATCAGGCAGCCCATGAAGCTTTCTTT CATSRDQAAHEAFF
TRBJ1-4 - 14 TRBD1 TRBV15 TGTGCCACCAGTACAGGGGCAACTAATGAAAAACTGTTTTTT CATSTGATNEKLFF
TRBJ2-7 - 15 TRBD1 TRBV6-5 TGTGCCAGCAGTTACTCGGGACAGGGCGGGGACGAGCAGTACTTC CASSYSGQGGDEQYF
TRBJ2-7 - 14 - TRBV7-2 TGTGCCAGCAGCCCGAGGGGGTCCGGCTACGAGCAGTACTTC CASSPRGSGYEQYF
TRBJ2-1 - 12 - TRBV27 TGTGCCAGCAGTTCCTTAGGGGGTGAGCAGTTCTTC CASSSLGGEQFF
TRBJ2-1 few 20 TRBD2 TRBV29-1 TGCAGCGTGAGGGGACTAGCGGGAGCTAGCGGGCGGAGCTCCTACAATGAGCAGTTCTTC CSVRGLAGASGRSSYNEQFF
TRBJ2-7 - 12 TRBD2 TRBV27 TGTGCCAGCGGGCGGGGGTTCTACGAGCAGTACTTC CASGRGFYEQYF
TRBJ2-2 - 16 TRBD2 TRBV27 TGTGCCAGCAGTTTATCAGCGGGAGGGTACACCGGGGAGCTGTTTTTT CASSLSAGGYTGELFF
TRBJ1-1 once 14 - TRBV27 TGTGCCAGCAGTTCCCCGCTGTTTGGCGCTGAAGCTTTCTTT CASSSPLFGAEAFF
TRBJ2-7 - 15 TRBD1 TRBV6-5 TGTGCCAGCAGTTTCGGACAGGGTTCATCCTACGAGCAGTACTTC CASSFGQGSSYEQYF
TRBJ2-1 - 14 - TRBV27 TGTGCCAGCAGTCTCGTGACCTCCTACAATGAGCAGTTCTTC CASSLVTSYNEQFF
TRBJ2-7 - 16 TRBD1 TRBV6-6 TGTGCCAGCTGGATGATGTTAGGGACAGGGGTCTACGAGCAGTACTTC CASWMMLGTGVYEQYF
TRBJ2-1 - 13 - TRBV10-3 TGTGCCATCAGCCCCACGGGTAACAATGAGCAGTTCTTC CAISPTGNNEQFF